The 21 T cell receptor beta chains in this list originate from one sample, sequenced in a study of T cell clonality in common variable immunodeficiency. Clones were read by immunoSEQ multiplex PCR, and TCRdb kept only the in-frame ones, dropping some. The sample has around 50,000 clones, none seen only once. The sample taken for sequencing was peripheral blood mononuclear cells. All receptors derive from a person between 18 and 70 years old in good health.

This clone appeared many times. The CDR3 extends 3 residues past the end of the read, so its final part is completed from the germline J gene. The chain is built from TRBV19 and TRBJ1-1, with a weak D call TRBD1 (5 bases). The CDR3 contains 17 residues. The ends were cut back, 3 bases at V and 1 base at J, with 18 bases in the middle. Germline V gene data show CDR1 as LNHDA and CDR2 as SQIVND (reference sequence). The CDR3 here is CASSIGGWRRENTEAFF. The sequenced CDR3 bases are TGTGCCAGTAGTATCGGGGGTTGGAGACGGGAGAACACTGAA. Complete variable domain (other parts from reference TRBV19 and TRBJ1-1): DGGITQSPKYLFRKEGQNVTLSCEQNLNHDAMYWYRQDPGQGLRLIYYSQIVNDFQKGDIAEGYSVSREKKESFPLTVTSAQKNPTAFYLCASSIGGWRRENTEAFFGQGTRLTVV.

This clone was recorded at least ten times. Read data end 3 residues before the CDR3 end; the end is taken from the germline J gene. The rearrangement uses TRBV5-1 and TRBJ2-3; 8 nucleotides line up with TRBD2. J was trimmed by 6 bases and V by 2 bases; bases with no gene match: 8. Germline lookup yields CDR1 SGHRS and CDR2 YFSETQ. This CDR3 has 15 amino acids. The covered CDR3 bases are TGCGCCAGCAGCTTCCAGACTAGCGATAAGGATACG. This translates into CASSFQTSDKDT. The complete CDR3 protein is CASSFQTSDKDTQYF.

This clone was seen ten or more times. The read ends 3 residues before the CDR3 terminus; that terminus is restored from the germline J gene. The rearrangement links TRBV28 to TRBJ2-1, with 10 nucleotides matching TRBD2. CDR3 length: 15 amino acids. Germline CDR1 is MDHEN and CDR2 is SYDVKM. V was clipped by 3 bases and J by 2 bases; unmatched bases: 1. CDR3 amino acids: CASSFSGRPYNEQFF. The DNA read from the CDR3 is TGTGCCAGCAGTTTTAGCGGGAGGCCCTACAATGAG.

To note about this clone: The CDR3 extends 3 residues past the end of the read, so its final part is completed from the germline J gene. This chain uses TRBV7-2 with TRBJ1-2, with D perhaps TRBD1 (6 bases). The length of the CDR3 is 15 residues. Germline V gene lookup returns CDR1 SGHTA and CDR2 FQGNSA. The chain's CDR3 is CASSPRAGDTDTYTF. The sequenced part of the CDR3 DNA is TGTGCCAGCAGCCCAAGGGCGGGGGACACAGATACC.

This clone was detected many times. One junction end does not reproduce the germline sequence, and a read error may be involved. Read coverage stops 3 residues before the CDR3 terminus; the germline J gene supplies the remainder. This chain connects TRBV4-2 to TRBJ2-3; 8 positions agree with TRBD2. Germline lookup yields CDR1 LGHNA and CDR2 YNFKEQ. The CDR3 sequence is 16 residues long. The DNA read from the CDR3 is TGCGCCAGCAGCCATTTTATCAGCGGGAGTGCAGATACG. It specifies CASSHFISGSADT. The full CDR3 is CASSHFISGSADTQYF.

In its sample, this clone was seen many times. The read stops 3 residues short of the end of the CDR3; the missing end is completed from the germline J gene. The rearrangement links TRBV10-3 to TRBJ2-7; D ambiguous. This CDR3 region has 13 residues. V dropped 3 bases and J dropped 5 bases, with 11 bases sitting between them. Germline assignment: CDR1 ENHRY and CDR2 SYGVKD. The sequenced CDR3 bases are TGTGCCATCAGTGAAATCAGTCCCCACGAG. Translated, it gives CAISEISPHE. The entire CDR3 sequence reads CAISEISPHEQYF.

This clone showed up many times. The CDR3 goes on 3 residues after the read ends, and that part is filled in from the germline J gene. This chain joins TRBV7-8 and TRBJ2-5, with D possibly being TRBD2 (7 bases). The CDR3 is 18 residues long. The germline V gene encodes CDR1 SGHVS and CDR2 FQNEAQ. Trimming stripped 3 bases from V and 2 bases from J, with 22 bases between. The CDR3 loop is CASSFFSRGGLNQETQYF. The covered CDR3 bases are TGTGCCAGCAGCTTCTTTTCTAGAGGGGGACTAAATCAAGAGACC.

The table lists this clone with many counts. The read ends 3 residues early relative to the CDR3; the germline J gene fills the gap. The chain carries TRBV2 and TRBJ1-1; tentative D call: TRBD1 (5 bases). This CDR3 contains 15 residues. Germline assignment: CDR1 SNHLY and CDR2 FYNNEI. The V end lost 2 bases, the J end lost 1 base, and 11 bases lay between the germline ends. The sequenced part of the CDR3 DNA is TGTGCCAGCAGTGAAACGGGGGTTTGGAACACTGAA. This sequence encodes CASSETGVWNTE. The complete CDR3 sequence is CASSETGVWNTEAFF.

The sample holds a few counts of this clone. CDR3 protein: CASSWGTDQETQYF. Partial CDR3 DNA: TGTGCCAGCAGCTGGGGGACAGACCAAGAGACC. This chain joins TRBV5-5 and TRBJ2-5, with 7 bases matching TRBD1. The read gets to within 3 residues of the CDR3 end, and the germline J gene fills in the rest. The trim removed 3 bases at V and 0 bases at J, leaving 2 bases unmatched. The CDR3 is 14 amino acids. Germline lookup yields CDR1 SGHKS and CDR2 YYEKEE (reference sequence).

This clone was detected ten times or more. The read terminates 3 residues before the CDR3 end, so the remaining end is supplied by the germline J gene. This chain connects TRBV5-1 to TRBJ2-3; tentatively, D is TRBD2 (6 bases). Trimming took off 6 bases at V and 1 base at J, with 9 bases between the two ends. Germline CDR1 and CDR2: SGHRS and YFSETQ. This CDR3 comprises 13 residues. The sequenced part of the CDR3 DNA is TGCGCCAGCACCGGAGGGGGCACAGATACG. Residues: CASTGGGTDT. The complete CDR3 reads CASTGGGTDTQYF.

In this sample, this clone turned up many times. The read stops 3 residues short of the end of the CDR3; the missing end is completed from the germline J gene. V is TRBV4-1 and J is TRBJ2-1; D is perhaps TRBD2 (6 bases). V shed 1 base and J shed 4 bases, with 17 bases lying between them. CDR1 is MGHRA, CDR2 YSYEKL, per germline. This CDR3 comprises 17 residues. CDR3 DNA, as far as it was read: TGCGCCAGCAGCCAAGGTCTAGCGAGAAGAATTTACAATGAG. Amino acid sequence: CASSQGLARRIYNE. The whole CDR3 is CASSQGLARRIYNEQFF.

Comments on this clone: The CDR3 extends 3 residues past the end of the read, so its final part is completed from the germline J gene. This chain connects TRBV7-9 to TRBJ2-3, with D maybe TRBD2 (6 bases). The V end lost 5 bases, the J end lost 0 bases, and 9 bases lay between the germline ends. This CDR3 is 14 amino acids long. Germline V gene data show CDR1 as SEHNR and CDR2 as FQNEAQ (reference sequence). The CDR3 loop is CASSGGLSTDTQYF. The sequenced CDR3 bases are TGTGCCAGCAGCGGGGGACTTAGCACAGATACG.

This clone was found a few times. From the germline J gene comes the end of the CDR3, since the read stops 3 residues before it. The genes are TRBV6-1 and TRBJ2-7; a weak D match, TRBD1 (6 bases). The germline gives CDR1 MNHNS, CDR2 SASEGT. Deletions cut 1 base from V and 0 bases from J, with 16 bases between. The CDR3 has 17 residues. Incomplete CDR3 DNA: TGTGCCAGCAGTGAAGGAAGCCGACAGGCGAGCTCCTACGAG. Translating gives CASSEGSRQASSYE. In full, the CDR3 is CASSEGSRQASSYEQYF.

This clone was seen repeatedly, ten times or more. The CDR3 goes on 3 residues after the read ends, and that part is filled in from the germline J gene. The chain links TRBV29-1 to TRBJ2-7; TRBD1 matches 10 bases. Losses at the gene ends were 8 bases for V and 3 bases for J; bases not matched to a gene: 25. CDR3 size: 19 residues. Germline assignment: CDR1 SQVTM and CDR2 ANQGSEA. The sequenced part of the CDR3 DNA is TGCAGCCCCAGGGGACAGGGGTTTCGGGGTAGCGGGAAGATCTACGAG. Amino acid sequence: CSPRGQGFRGSGKIYE. The whole CDR3 sequence is CSPRGQGFRGSGKIYEQYF.

This clone showed up just a few times. The read falls 3 residues short of the CDR3 end, and the missing part is taken from the germline J gene. The genes are TRBV30 and TRBJ2-4, with D perhaps matching TRBD1 (6 bases). Germline V CDR1 and CDR2: GTSNPN, SVGIG (reference sequence). The CDR3 totals 14 residues. The CDR3 sequence is CAWSEGETNYGQYF. Partial CDR3 DNA: TGTGCCTGGAGTGAGGGGGAAACTAACTATGGT.

At least ten counts were recorded for this clone. The DNA ends 3 residues before the CDR3 does, and the rest of the CDR3 is filled in from the germline J gene. The rearrangement links TRBV5-1 to TRBJ2-5; 9 bases agree with TRBD2. With 3 bases clipped from V and 0 bases from J, the junction kept 6 bases outside the gene matches. CDR1 and CDR2 (germline): SGHRS, YFSETQ. The CDR3 is made up of 16 amino acids. The covered CDR3 bases are TGCGCCAGCAGCTCCCTAGCGGGAACGTACCAAGAGACC. Its translation: CASSSLAGTYQET. The full CDR3 protein is CASSSLAGTYQETQYF.

This clone was seen more than once but under ten times. The read ends 3 residues early relative to the CDR3; the germline J gene fills the gap. V gene TRBV7-2 combines with J gene TRBJ2-3, with D possibly TRBD2 on 5 matching bases. The V end was cut by 5 bases, the J end by 1 base, with 10 bases between. Germline values: CDR1 SGHTA, CDR2 FQGNSA. This CDR3 contains 14 residues. The CDR3 sequence: CASSPGLRTDTQYF. CDR3 DNA, as far as it was read: TGTGCCAGCAGCCCCGGACTCCGCACAGATACG.

A few counts support this clone. The read is 3 residues too short to cover the CDR3 end, so that end is filled in from the germline J gene. The chain is built from TRBV10-1 and TRBJ2-1; 8 bases line up with TRBD2. Trimming removed 5 bases from V and 5 bases from J; junction bases left unmatched: 17. This CDR3 is 18 amino acids long. Germline lookup yields CDR1 WNHNN and CDR2 SYGVQD (reference sequence). Incomplete CDR3 DNA: TGCGCCAGCAGTAAAACTTCCCATCAGCGGGAGAAACACAATGAG. As protein: CASSKTSHQREKHNE. The complete CDR3 reads CASSKTSHQREKHNEQFF.

This clone appeared many times. The read ends 3 residues shy of where the CDR3 ends; the end is completed using the germline J gene. The V gene is TRBV19, the J gene TRBJ1-5; possible D gene TRBD1, 5 bases. The CDR3 loop spans 14 amino acids. V lost 2 bases to trimming and J lost 3 bases, with 8 bases between them. Germline CDR1 reads LNHDA; CDR2 reads SQIVND (reference sequence). CDR3 amino acids: CASSINRNNQPQHF. Partial CDR3 DNA: TGTGCCAGTAGTATAAACAGGAACAATCAGCCC. The full variable domain, completed using reference TRBV19 and TRBJ1-5, is DGGITQSPKYLFRKEGQNVTLSCEQNLNHDAMYWYRQDPGQGLRLIYYSQIVNDFQKGDIAEGYSVSREKKESFPLTVTSAQKNPTAFYLCASSINRNNQPQHFGDGTRLSIL.

This clone was recorded at least ten times. The read ends 3 residues before the CDR3 terminus; that terminus is restored from the germline J gene. V and J are TRBV27 and TRBJ1-2, with TRBD1 as a possible D gene (5 bases). This CDR3 is 13 amino acids long. From germline, CDR1 is MNHEY and CDR2 SMNVEV (reference sequence). Incomplete CDR3 DNA: TGTGCCAGCAGTTTAGAGGGGCACGGGGGC. It codes for CASSLEGHGG. The full CDR3 protein is CASSLEGHGGYTF.

This clone was detected many times. The CDR3 extends 3 residues past the end of the read, so its final part is completed from the germline J gene. The chain has TRBV4-1 and TRBJ2-5; D remains ambiguous. Germline V gene lookup returns CDR1 MGHRA and CDR2 YSYEKL. This CDR3 has 13 residues. Trimming pared 0 bases from V and 7 bases from J, leaving 9 bases between. CDR3 sequence: CASSQDISLTQYF. The CDR3 bases that were read are TGCGCCAGCAGCCAAGATATTAGCCTGACC.